What follows is one TCR beta chain and its context. These data are taken from a study of blood T cell repertoires in COVID-19. The method was immunoSEQ multiplex PCR; TCRdb's version includes in-frame clones alone and lacks a portion of them. This sample has hundreds of thousands of clones, with roughly 91% found just once. The germline V gene encodes CDR1 SGHKS and CDR2 YYEKEE (reference sequence). Deletions cut 4 bases from V and 5 bases from J, with 13 bases between. This CDR3 region has 13 residues. This TCR derives from a woman aged 55 to 70 in a cohort exposed to, infected with or recovered from COVID-19 (not recorded which). Source material: PBMCs or T cells enriched from blood (not recorded which). The chain uses TRBV5-5 and TRBJ2-7; D unclear. The DNA for the CDR3 is TGTGCCAGCAGCGGGCGAGCAAACCACGAGCAGTACTTC. Its protein product is CASSGRANHEQYF.